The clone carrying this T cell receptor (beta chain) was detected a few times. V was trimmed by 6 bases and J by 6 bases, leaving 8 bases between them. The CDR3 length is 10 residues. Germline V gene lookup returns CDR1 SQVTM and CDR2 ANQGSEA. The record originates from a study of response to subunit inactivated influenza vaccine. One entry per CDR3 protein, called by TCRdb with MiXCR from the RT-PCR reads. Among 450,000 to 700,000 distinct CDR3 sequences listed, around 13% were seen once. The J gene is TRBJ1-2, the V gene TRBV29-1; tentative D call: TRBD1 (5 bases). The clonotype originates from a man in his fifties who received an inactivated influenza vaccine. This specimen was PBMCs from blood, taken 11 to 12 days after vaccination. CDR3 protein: CSVRGDGYTF. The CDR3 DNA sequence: TGCAGCGTCCGGGGGGATGGCTACACCTTC.